This T cell receptor (beta chain) appears in the sequencing data of a study of Ad26.COV2.S vaccination and SARS-CoV-2 variants. Study-level background: In the COV1001 trial, the donor was in the Ad26.COV2.S arm. In the study, Ad26.COV2.S was injected intramuscularly once, or twice 56 days apart.

The assay was immunoSEQ multiplex PCR, and TCRdb's table has in-frame clones only and misses some. Among roughly 380,000 clones, 85% to 90% were seen once, and the ten largest hold 3.6%. V gave up 0 bases and J gave up 2 bases; unmatched junction bases: 6. The CDR3 loop spans 17 amino acids. Germline CDR1 and CDR2: SGHNT and YENEEA. Treatment described: roughly 18 received Ad26.COV2.S at low or high dose, single or two shots; about five received placebo; per-sample allocation not given. Vaccine and placebo recipients were sampled on day 63 after the first injection. The clonotype was recovered from a person between 18 and 65 years old who received the Ad26.COV2.S COVID-19 vaccine or a placebo. The rearrangement links TRBV11-3 to TRBJ2-1; 8 bases match TRBD2. The input for sequencing was peripheral blood, taken in a trial of Ad26.COV2.S vaccine versus placebo. The CDR3: CASSLDRAGGPYNEQFF. The CDR3 bases are TGTGCCAGCAGCTTAGATCGGGCGGGGGGCCCCTACAATGAGCAGTTCTTC.